The 20 T cell receptor beta chains below all came from one sample that was sequenced in a study of T cell repertoires in cytomegalovirus infection. Via MiXCR, TCRdb re-called the reads, giving one row per CDR3 protein. The repertoire consists of about 890,000 distinct CDR3 sequences, with around a third occurring once and the leading ten covering around an eighth. No antigen has been identified for these receptors. Here the sequenced sample was cultured CD8+ T cells from PBMCs, taken from culture after CMV antigen stimulation. These receptors originate from a human donor in good health (CMV status not recorded). Some clones in this sample may be carry-over from other donors' samples.

Only a few counts were recorded for this clonotype. The chain employs TRBV6-1 and TRBJ2-7; 10 bases line up with TRBD1. The germline V gene has CDR1 MNHNS and CDR2 SASEGT. The V segment lost 3 bases and the J segment 5 bases; nucleotides outside the gene matches: 4. There are 14 residues in the CDR3. The CDR3 loop is CASSDWDRGHEQYF. The DNA for the CDR3 is TGTGCCAGCAGTGATTGGGACAGGGGCCACGAGCAGTACTTC.

The CDR3 DNA sequence: TGTGCCAGCAGAGGGCTGGGGATAAATGAGCAGTTCTTC. It codes for CASRGLGINEQFF. V and J are TRBV6-4 and TRBJ2-1; D gene uncertain. The V gene's germline CDR1 is MRHNA and CDR2 SNTAGT. The CDR3 runs 13 residues. With 6 bases removed from V and 7 bases from J, the gap between germline ends came to 13 bases.

The chain combines TRBV9 with TRBJ1-3, with 11 bases matching TRBD1. V dropped 2 bases and J dropped 2; count of bases not matched to a gene: 3. Germline CDR1 is SGDLS and CDR2 is YYNGEE. The CDR3 runs 16 residues. In nucleotides, the CDR3 is TGTGCCAGCAGCGTGGAGGGACAGGGGGCTGGAAACACCATATATTTT. Translation gives CASSVEGQGAGNTIYF.

The chain recombines TRBV19 with TRBJ2-1, with D tentatively TRBD2 (5 bases). Germline loops: CDR1 LNHDA, CDR2 SQIVND (reference sequence). The CDR3 extends over 15 amino acids. V lost 10 bases to trimming and J lost 6 bases, with 22 bases between them. This CDR3 reads CATREGLNWVNEQFF. CDR3 coding DNA: TGTGCCACTCGCGAGGGCCTCAACTGGGTCAATGAGCAGTTCTTC.

This clonotype was seen repeatedly, ten times or more. This chain uses TRBV7-8 with TRBJ2-3; a possible D gene is TRBD1 (5 bases). The germline gives CDR1 SGHVS, CDR2 FQNEAQ. This CDR3 comprises 15 residues. V was cut by 1 base and J by 5 bases, with 13 bases left in between. CDR3 in DNA: TGTGCCAGCAGCTTAGTCAGGGTAGGACGAGATACGCAGTATTTT. This translates into CASSLVRVGRDTQYF.

This clonotype came up a few times. This chain links TRBV7-2 with TRBJ2-7; TRBD1 agrees at 9 bases. From germline, CDR1 is SGHTA and CDR2 FQGNSA. Unmatched junction bases numbered 5, after V lost 5 bases and J lost 6 bases. The length of the CDR3 is 13 residues. CDR3 sequence reads: CASSPGTGPEQYF. The CDR3 DNA reads as TGTGCCAGCAGCCCGGGGACAGGGCCCGAGCAGTACTTC.

Only a few counts were recorded for this clonotype. This chain joins TRBV7-9 and TRBJ2-5; unclear D gene. Trimming took off 3 bases at V and 2 bases at J, with 19 bases between the two ends. Germline V gives CDR1 SEHNR, CDR2 FQNEAQ (reference sequence). The length of the CDR3 is 17 residues. In nucleotides, the CDR3 is TGTGCCAGCAGCTTCTCAGCCCAGGACCGTACTCAAGAGACCCAGTACTTC. Amino acids: CASSFSAQDRTQETQYF. Complete variable domain (other parts from reference TRBV7-9 and TRBJ2-5): DTGVSQNPRHKITKRGQNVTFRCDPISEHNRLYWYRQTLGQGPEFLTYFQNEAQLEKSRLLSDRFSAERPKGSFSTLEIQRTEQGDSAMYLCASSFSAQDRTQETQYFGPGTRLLVL.

This clonotype was counted a few times. The J gene is TRBJ1-2, the V gene TRBV27, with no clear D. CDR1 and CDR2 from the germline V gene are MNHEY and SMNVEV (reference sequence). Trimming took off 6 bases at V and 1 base at J, with 9 bases between the two ends. The CDR3 is 13 residues long. CDR3 region: CASRIGSNYGYTF. In nucleotides, the CDR3 is TGTGCCAGCAGGATAGGGAGTAACTATGGCTACACCTTC.

The chain has TRBV12-3 or TRBV12-4 and TRBJ2-7, with D perhaps matching TRBD1 or TRBD2 (5 bases each). Trimming pared 5 bases from V and 5 bases from J, leaving 10 bases between. The length of the CDR3 is 12 residues. The CDR3 sequence: CASSPLGHEQYF. The CDR3 nucleotides are TGTGCCAGCAGTCCCCTGGGACACGAGCAGTACTTC.

The chain couples TRBV6-1 to TRBJ1-4; D might be TRBD1 (6 bases). From germline, CDR1 is MNHNS and CDR2 SASEGT. Between the trimmed V and J ends, which lost 3 bases and 0 bases, there was a span of 14 bases. This CDR3 has 17 residues. CDR3 DNA: TGTGCCAGCAGTGAGCGGGACACCTCAACAACTAATGAAAAACTGTTTTTT. Protein product: CASSERDTSTTNEKLFF.

This chain uses TRBV27 with TRBJ2-1; no firm D call. Trimming removed 3 bases from V and 5 bases from J, with 8 bases in between. This CDR3 has 13 amino acids. Per the germline V gene, CDR1 is MNHEY and CDR2 is SMNVEV (reference sequence). This chain's CDR3 is CASSLPPHNEQFF. CDR3 nucleotide sequence: TGTGCCAGCAGTTTGCCCCCTCACAATGAGCAGTTCTTC.

The rearrangement joins TRBV12-3 or TRBV12-4 to TRBJ2-2; 8 nucleotides agree with TRBD2. V shed 8 bases and J 4 bases; nucleotides not matched to a gene: 3. The CDR3 spans 13 residues. CDR3 bases: TGTGCCAGCCCGGGGGGGGGCACCGGGGAGCTGTTTTTT. Amino acid sequence: CASPGGGTGELFF.

The rearrangement links TRBV5-4 to TRBJ1-2, with unresolved D. Germline V gives CDR1 SGHNT, CDR2 YYREEE (reference sequence). The V and J ends lost 0 bases and 6 bases respectively, with 9 bases between them. This CDR3 has 13 amino acids. CDR3 in amino acids: CASSLDSWDGYTF. CDR3 in DNA: TGTGCCAGCAGCTTGGATAGCTGGGATGGCTACACCTTC.

There are a few counts of this clonotype. The chain links TRBV7-6 to TRBJ2-1; 10 bases align to TRBD2. CDR3 size: 15 residues. Germline assignment: CDR1 SGHVS and CDR2 FNYEAQ. V dropped 5 bases and J dropped 8; count of bases not matched to a gene: 9. CDR3 loop: CASSPRRAGGDEQFF. CDR3 in DNA: TGTGCCAGCAGCCCAAGGAGAGCGGGGGGGGATGAGCAGTTCTTC.

The rearrangement links TRBV29-1 to TRBJ2-3; possible D gene TRBD1, 6 bases. Trimming removed 7 bases at V and 4 bases at J, with 9 bases between. The CDR3 has 11 amino acids. Germline values: CDR1 SQVTM, CDR2 ANQGSEA. Here the CDR3 DNA reads TGCAGCGCCACAGGGTCAGATACGCAGTATTTT. Encoded protein: CSATGSDTQYF.

The chain is built from TRBV27 and TRBJ2-2; 9 nucleotides agree with TRBD1. The germline V gene has CDR1 MNHEY and CDR2 SMNVEV (reference sequence). The J segment lost 5 bases and the V segment lost 0 bases, leaving 7 bases of the junction unmatched. This CDR3 is 17 amino acids long. CDR3 coding DNA: TGTGCCAGCAGTTTATCGCCGGGACAGGGTTGGACCGGGGAGCTGTTTTTT. It specifies CASSLSPGQGWTGELFF.

V usage is TRBV19 and J usage is TRBJ2-1; TRBD1 is a possible D gene (5 bases). V lost 1 base and J 4 bases, leaving 11 bases between the germline ends. Germline V gives CDR1 LNHDA, CDR2 SQIVND (reference sequence). CDR3 length equals 15 residues. The CDR3 region has the DNA TGTGCCAGTAGTATAGTACAGGATTCGTACAATGAGCAGTTCTTC. This gives the protein CASSIVQDSYNEQFF.

J is TRBJ2-7 and V is TRBV10-3; D ambiguous. The CDR3 spans 12 residues. CDR1 is ENHRY and CDR2 is SYGVKD in the germline V gene. Trimming took off 0 bases at V and 2 bases at J, with 2 bases between the two ends. For the CDR3, the DNA is TGTGCCATCAGTGAGTCCCCCTACGAGCAGTACTTC. Its translation: CAISESPYEQYF.

The chain employs TRBV10-3 and TRBJ2-6; the D gene is possibly TRBD1 (5 bases). Trimming took off 6 bases at V and 0 bases at J, with 15 bases between the two ends. The CDR3 is made up of 17 amino acids. Per the germline V gene, CDR1 is ENHRY and CDR2 is SYGVKD. CDR3 DNA sequence: TGTGCCATCAGCATGACAGAATCCCGCTCTGGGGCCAACGTCCTGACTTTC. Translated: CAISMTESRSGANVLTF.

This clonotype was picked up a small number of times. The chain couples TRBV27 to TRBJ1-2; TRBD1 agrees at 8 bases. The V and J ends lost 1 base and 8 bases, in that order; junction bases with no gene match: 9. Germline V gene lookup returns CDR1 MNHEY and CDR2 SMNVEV (reference sequence). This CDR3 contains 15 residues. CDR3 protein: CASSLYEGQGHGYTF. The CDR3 DNA is TGTGCCAGCAGTTTATATGAAGGACAGGGTCACGGCTACACCTTC.